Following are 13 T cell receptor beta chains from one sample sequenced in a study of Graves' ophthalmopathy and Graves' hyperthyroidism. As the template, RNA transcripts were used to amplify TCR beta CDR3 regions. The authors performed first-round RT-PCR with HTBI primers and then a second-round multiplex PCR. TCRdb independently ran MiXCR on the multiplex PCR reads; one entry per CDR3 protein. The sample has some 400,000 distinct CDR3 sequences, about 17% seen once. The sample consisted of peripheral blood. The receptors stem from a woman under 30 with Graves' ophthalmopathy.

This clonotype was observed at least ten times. In DNA form, the CDR3 reads TGTGCCAGCAGTTACTCTCCCCGTGGGTCCTACGAGCAGTACTTC. This gives the protein CASSYSPRGSYEQYF. The chain joins TRBV6-5 to TRBJ2-7; no clear D gene. Germline V gene sequence: CDR1 MNHEY, CDR2 SVGAGI. V was cut by 0 bases and J by 1 base, with 10 bases left in between. CDR3 length: 15 residues.

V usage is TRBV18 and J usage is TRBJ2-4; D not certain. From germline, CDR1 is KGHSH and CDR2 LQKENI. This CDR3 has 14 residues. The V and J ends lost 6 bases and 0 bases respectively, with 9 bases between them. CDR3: CASSDQVAKNIQYF. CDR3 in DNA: TGTGCCAGCTCGGACCAGGTAGCCAAAAACATTCAGTACTTC.

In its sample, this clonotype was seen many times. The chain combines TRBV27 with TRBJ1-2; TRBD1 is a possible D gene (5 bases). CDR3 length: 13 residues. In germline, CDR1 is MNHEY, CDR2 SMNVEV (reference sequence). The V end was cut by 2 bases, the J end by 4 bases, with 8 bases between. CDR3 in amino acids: CASSLRGTYGYTF. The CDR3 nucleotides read TGTGCCAGCAGTTTAAGGGGAACCTATGGCTACACCTTC.

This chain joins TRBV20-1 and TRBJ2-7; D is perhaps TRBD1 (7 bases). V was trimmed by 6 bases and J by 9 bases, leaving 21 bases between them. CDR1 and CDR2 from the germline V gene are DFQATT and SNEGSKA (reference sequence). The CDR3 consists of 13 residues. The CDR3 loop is CSATTGWTIRQYF. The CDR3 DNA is TGCAGTGCCACGACAGGGTGGACTATCCGGCAGTACTTC.

The CDR3 nucleotides read TGCAGTGCTAGTGCGGGACTAGCGGGGGGGACCCAGTACTTC. Amino acids: CSASAGLAGGTQYF. The chain joins TRBV20-1 to TRBJ2-5, with 15 bases lining up with TRBD2. Germline V lookup: CDR1 DFQATT, CDR2 SNEGSKA (reference sequence). This CDR3 has 14 residues. With V trimmed by 3 bases and J by 7 bases, 3 bases remained unmatched.

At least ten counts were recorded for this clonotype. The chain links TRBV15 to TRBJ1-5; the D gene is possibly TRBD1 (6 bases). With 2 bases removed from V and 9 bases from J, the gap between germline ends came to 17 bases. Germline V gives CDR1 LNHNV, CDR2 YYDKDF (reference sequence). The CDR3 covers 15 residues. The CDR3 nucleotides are TGTGCCACCAGCAGAAGAGCTACGGGGGGGCCGCCCCAGCATTTT. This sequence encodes CATSRRATGGPPQHF. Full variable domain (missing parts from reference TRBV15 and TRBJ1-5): DAMVIQNPRYQVTQFGKPVTLSCSQTLNHNVMYWYQQKSSQAPKLLFHYYDKDFNNEADTPDNFQSRRPNTSFCFLDIRSPGLGDTAMYLCATSRRATGGPPQHFGDGTRLSIL.

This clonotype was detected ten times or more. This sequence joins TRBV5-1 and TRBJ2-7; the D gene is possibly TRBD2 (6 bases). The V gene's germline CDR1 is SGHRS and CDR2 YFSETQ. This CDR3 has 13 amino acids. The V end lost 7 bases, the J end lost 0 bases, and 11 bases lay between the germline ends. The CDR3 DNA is TGCGCCAGCGGACGCGGGATCTCCTACGAGCAGTACTTC. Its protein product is CASGRGISYEQYF.

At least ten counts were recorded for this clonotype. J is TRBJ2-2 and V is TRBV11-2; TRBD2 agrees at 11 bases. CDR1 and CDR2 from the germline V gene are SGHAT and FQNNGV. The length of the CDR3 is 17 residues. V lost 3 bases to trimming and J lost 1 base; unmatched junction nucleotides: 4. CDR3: CASSFLAGGLNTGELFF. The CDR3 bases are TGTGCCAGCAGCTTCTTAGCGGGAGGGCTGAACACCGGGGAGCTGTTTTTT.

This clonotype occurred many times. CDR3 sequence (DNA): TGTGCCAGCAGTACTCCATCGCGGACAGGAGGAAACACCATATATTTT. It yields the protein CASSTPSRTGGNTIYF. The J gene is TRBJ1-3, the V gene TRBV6-5, with 7 bases matching TRBD1. J was trimmed by 4 bases and V by 5 bases; bases with no gene match: 11. The CDR3 has 16 residues. Germline CDR1 MNHEY, CDR2 SVGAGI.

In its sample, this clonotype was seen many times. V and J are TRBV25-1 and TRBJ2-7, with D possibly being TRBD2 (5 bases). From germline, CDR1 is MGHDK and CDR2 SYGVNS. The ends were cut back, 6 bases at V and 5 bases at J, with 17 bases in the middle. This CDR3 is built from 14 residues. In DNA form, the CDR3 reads TGTGCCAGCAGCGGGCCGGGGATATTAAACGAGCAGTACTTC. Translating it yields CASSGPGILNEQYF.

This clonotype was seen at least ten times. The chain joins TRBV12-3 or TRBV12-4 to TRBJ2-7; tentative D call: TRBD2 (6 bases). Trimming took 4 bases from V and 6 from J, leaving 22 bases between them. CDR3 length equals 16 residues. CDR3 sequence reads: CASSSPLTGEICEQYF. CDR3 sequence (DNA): TGTGCCAGCAGTTCTCCGCTAACGGGAGAAATCTGCGAGCAGTACTTC.

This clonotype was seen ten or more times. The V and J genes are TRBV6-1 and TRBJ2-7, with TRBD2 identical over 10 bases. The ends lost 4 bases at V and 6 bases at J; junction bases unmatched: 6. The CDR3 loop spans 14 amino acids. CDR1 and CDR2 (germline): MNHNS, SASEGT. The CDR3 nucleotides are TGTGCCAGCAGTGCAGCGGGAGGGCGGGGCGAGCAGTACTTC. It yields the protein CASSAAGGRGEQYF.

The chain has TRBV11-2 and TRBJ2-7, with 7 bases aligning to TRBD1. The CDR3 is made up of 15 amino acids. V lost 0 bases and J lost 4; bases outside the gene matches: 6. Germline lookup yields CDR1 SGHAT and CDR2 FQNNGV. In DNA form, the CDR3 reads TGTGCCAGCAGCTTAGATCCGGGACAGTCTTACGAGCAGTACTTC. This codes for CASSLDPGQSYEQYF. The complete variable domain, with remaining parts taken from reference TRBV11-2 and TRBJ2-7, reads EAGVAQSPRYKIIEKRQSVAFWCNPISGHATLYWYQQILGQGPKLLIQFQNNGVVDDSQLPKDRFSAERLKGVDSTLKIQPAKLEDSAVYLCASSLDPGQSYEQYFGPGTRLTVT.